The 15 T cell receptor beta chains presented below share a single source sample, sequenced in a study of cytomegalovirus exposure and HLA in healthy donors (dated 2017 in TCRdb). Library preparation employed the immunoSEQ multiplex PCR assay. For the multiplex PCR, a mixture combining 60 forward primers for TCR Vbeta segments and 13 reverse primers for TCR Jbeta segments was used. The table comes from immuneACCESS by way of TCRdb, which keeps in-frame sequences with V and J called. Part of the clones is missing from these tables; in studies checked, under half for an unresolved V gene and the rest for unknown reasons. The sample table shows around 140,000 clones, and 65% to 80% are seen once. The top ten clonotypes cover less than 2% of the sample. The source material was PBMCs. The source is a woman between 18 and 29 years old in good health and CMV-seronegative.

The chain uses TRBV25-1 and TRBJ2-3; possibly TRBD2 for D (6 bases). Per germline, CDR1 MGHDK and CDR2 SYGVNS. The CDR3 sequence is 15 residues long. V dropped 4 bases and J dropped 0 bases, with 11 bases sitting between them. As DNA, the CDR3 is TGTGCCAGCAGTGGAACGGGAGCCAGCACAGATACGCAGTATTTT. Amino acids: CASSGTGASTDTQYF.

CDR3 region: CAISDRQGWNTEAFF. DNA of the CDR3: TGTGCCATCAGTGACAGACAGGGATGGAACACTGAAGCTTTCTTT. The gene calls are TRBV10-3 and TRBJ1-1, with 7 nucleotides matching TRBD1. Germline values: CDR1 ENHRY, CDR2 SYGVKD. V shed 3 bases, J shed 1 base, and the junction held 5 bases outside the gene matches. The CDR3 runs 15 residues.

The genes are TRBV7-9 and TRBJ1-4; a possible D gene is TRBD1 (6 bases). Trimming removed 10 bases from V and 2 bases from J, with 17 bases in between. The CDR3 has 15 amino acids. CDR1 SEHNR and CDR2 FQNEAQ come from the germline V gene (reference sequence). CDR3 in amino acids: CATHRVRPTNEKLFF. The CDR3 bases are TGTGCCACCCACAGGGTTCGTCCGACTAATGAAAAACTGTTTTTT.

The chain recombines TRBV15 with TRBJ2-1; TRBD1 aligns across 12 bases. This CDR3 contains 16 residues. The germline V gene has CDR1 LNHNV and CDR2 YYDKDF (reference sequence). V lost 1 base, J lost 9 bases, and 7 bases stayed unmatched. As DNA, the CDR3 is TGTGCCACCAGCAGAGCACCGGGACAGGGGGCATTTGAGCAGTTCTTC. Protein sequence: CATSRAPGQGAFEQFF.

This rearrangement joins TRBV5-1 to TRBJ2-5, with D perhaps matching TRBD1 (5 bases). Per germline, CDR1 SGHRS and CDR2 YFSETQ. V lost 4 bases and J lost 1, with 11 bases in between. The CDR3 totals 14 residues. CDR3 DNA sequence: TGCGCCAGCAGCACCAGGGTGGCCCAAGAGACCCAGTACTTC. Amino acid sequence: CASSTRVAQETQYF.

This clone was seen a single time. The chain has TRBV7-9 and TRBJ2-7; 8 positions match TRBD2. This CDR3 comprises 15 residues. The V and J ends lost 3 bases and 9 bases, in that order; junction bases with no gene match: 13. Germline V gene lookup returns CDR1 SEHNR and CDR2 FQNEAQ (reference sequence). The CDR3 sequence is CASSFDGLAGLWQYF. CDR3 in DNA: TGTGCCAGCAGCTTCGACGGTCTAGCGGGTTTATGGCAGTACTTC.

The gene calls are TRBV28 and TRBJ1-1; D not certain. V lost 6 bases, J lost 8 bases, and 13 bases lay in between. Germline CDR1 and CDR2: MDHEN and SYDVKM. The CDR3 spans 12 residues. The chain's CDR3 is CASRNPGPEAFF. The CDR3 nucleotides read TGTGCCAGCAGAAATCCGGGTCCCGAAGCTTTCTTT. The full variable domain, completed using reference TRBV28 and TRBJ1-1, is DVKVTQSSRYLVKRTGEKVFLECVQDMDHENMFWYRQDPGLGLRLIYFSYDVKMKEKGDIPEGYSVSREKKERFSLILESASTNQTSMYLCASRNPGPEAFFGQGTRLTVV.

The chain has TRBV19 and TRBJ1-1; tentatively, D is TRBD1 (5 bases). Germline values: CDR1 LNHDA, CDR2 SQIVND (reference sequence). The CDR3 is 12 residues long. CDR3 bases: TGTGCGACAAGTTGGGGCAGGTTGCACGCTTTCTTT. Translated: CATSWGRLHAFF.

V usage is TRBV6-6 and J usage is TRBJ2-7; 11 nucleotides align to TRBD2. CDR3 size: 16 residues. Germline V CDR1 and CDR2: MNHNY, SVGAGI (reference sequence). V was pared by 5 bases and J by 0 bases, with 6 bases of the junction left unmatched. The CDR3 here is CASSPGTSGNSYEQYF. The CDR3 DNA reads TGTGCCAGCAGTCCGGGGACTAGCGGTAACTCCTACGAGCAGTACTTC.

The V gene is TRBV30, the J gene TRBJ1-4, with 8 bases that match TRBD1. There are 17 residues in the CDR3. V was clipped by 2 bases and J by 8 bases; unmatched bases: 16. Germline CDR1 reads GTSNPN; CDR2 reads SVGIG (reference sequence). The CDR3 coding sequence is TGTGCCTGGAGTCGGACGGAGACGGGACAGGAACAAGAAAAACTGTTTTTT. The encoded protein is CAWSRTETGQEQEKLFF.

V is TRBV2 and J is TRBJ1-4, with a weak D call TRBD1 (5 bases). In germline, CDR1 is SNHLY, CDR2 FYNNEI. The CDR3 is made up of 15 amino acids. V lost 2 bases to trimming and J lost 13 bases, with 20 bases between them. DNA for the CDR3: TGTGCCAGCAGTGAAAGGGGCCTGTCAATGGTGGGACTGTTTTTT. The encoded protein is CASSERGLSMVGLFF.

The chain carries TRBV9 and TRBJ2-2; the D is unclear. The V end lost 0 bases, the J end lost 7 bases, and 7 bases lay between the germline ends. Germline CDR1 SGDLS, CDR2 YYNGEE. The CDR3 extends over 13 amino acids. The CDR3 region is CASSVGPSGELFF. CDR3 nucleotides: TGTGCCAGCAGCGTAGGGCCCAGCGGGGAGCTGTTTTTT. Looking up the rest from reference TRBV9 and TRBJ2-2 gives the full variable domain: DSGVTQTPKHLITATGQRVTLRCSPRSGDLSVYWYQQSLDQGLQFLIQYYNGEERAKGNILERFSAQQFPDLHSELNLSSLELGDSALYFCASSVGPSGELFFGEGSRLTVL.

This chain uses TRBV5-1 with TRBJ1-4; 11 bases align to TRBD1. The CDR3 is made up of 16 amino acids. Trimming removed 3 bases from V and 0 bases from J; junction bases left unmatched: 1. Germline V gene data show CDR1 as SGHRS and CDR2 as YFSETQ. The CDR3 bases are TGCGCCAGCAGCTCGGACAGGGGGCCAACTAATGAAAAACTGTTTTTT. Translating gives CASSSDRGPTNEKLFF. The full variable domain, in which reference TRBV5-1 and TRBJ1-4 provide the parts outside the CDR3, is KAGVTQTPRYLIKTRGQQVTLSCSPISGHRSVSWYQQTPGQGLQFLFEYFSETQRNKGNFPGRFSGRQFSNSRSEMNVSTLELGDSALYLCASSSDRGPTNEKLFFGSGTQLSVL.

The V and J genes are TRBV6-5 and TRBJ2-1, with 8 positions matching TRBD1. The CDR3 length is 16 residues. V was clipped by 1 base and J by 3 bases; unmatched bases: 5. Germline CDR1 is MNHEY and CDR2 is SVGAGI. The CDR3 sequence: CASSYLNRGFYNEQFF. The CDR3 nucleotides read TGTGCCAGCAGTTACTTAAACAGGGGGTTCTACAATGAGCAGTTCTTC.

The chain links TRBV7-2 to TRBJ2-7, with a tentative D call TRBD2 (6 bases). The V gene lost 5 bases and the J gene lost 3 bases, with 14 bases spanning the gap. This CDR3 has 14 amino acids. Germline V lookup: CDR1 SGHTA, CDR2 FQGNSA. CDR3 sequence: CASSPTRTNYEQYF. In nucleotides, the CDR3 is TGTGCCAGCAGCCCTACGAGGACTAACTACGAGCAGTACTTC.